These 2 T cell receptor beta chains originate from one sample sequenced in a study of regulatory T cells in long-lasting Graves disease. Building the TCR beta libraries relied on iRepertoire HTBI primers, and CDR3 regions underwent Arm-PCR. Each CDR3 protein gets one entry after TCRdb re-called the multiplex PCR reads with MiXCR. The sample has roughly 610,000 distinct CDR3 sequences; roughly 15% are singletons. Stated time point: newly diagnosed GD, antithyroid drugs for less than 3 months. The TCR library was prepared using RNA isolated from PBMCs. The same sample was also studied in work on T cells in Graves' hyperthyroidism and ophthalmopathy.

The sample was peripheral blood mononuclear cells (PBMCs), taken at new diagnosis, from a patient treated with antithyroid drugs. The receptors were gathered from a woman aged 30 to 39 with Graves disease.

This clonotype was picked up a small number of times. The chain uses TRBV18 and TRBJ2-2; the D gene is possibly TRBD1 (6 bases). The length of the CDR3 is 15 residues. Germline V gives CDR1 KGHSH, CDR2 LQKENI. V lost 2 bases, J lost 4 bases, and 11 bases lay in between. The CDR3 coding sequence is TGTGCCAGCTCACCAGACCAGGGGCCCACCGGGGAGCTGTTTTTT. It is translated as CASSPDQGPTGELFF. Drawing the rest from reference TRBV18 and TRBJ2-2, the complete variable domain is NAGVMQNPRHLVRRRGQEARLRCSPMKGHSHVYWYRQLPEEGLKFMVYLQKENIIDESGMPKERFSAEFPKEGPSILRIQQVVRGDSAAYFCASSPDQGPTGELFFGEGSRLTVL.

A word on this clonotype: This could be a read error, since a much larger clone is one nucleotide away. J is TRBJ2-1 and V is TRBV10-3; D may be TRBD2 (6 bases). V lost 6 bases and J lost 5, with 17 bases in between. Germline V CDR1 and CDR2: ENHRY, SYGVKD. This CDR3 contains 15 residues. The CDR3: CAISPGTWSHNEQFF. DNA for the CDR3: TGTGCCATCAGCCCCGGGACTTGGAGCCACAATGAGCAGTTCTTC.